This entry describes one T cell receptor (beta chain). Germline V gene lookup returns CDR1 SGHRS and CDR2 YFSETQ. The CDR3 is 12 residues long. V lost 0 bases and J 5 bases, leaving 5 bases between the germline ends. This sample stems from a study of blood T cell repertoires in COVID-19. Some clones are missing from TCRdb's copy, which holds only in-frame ones; the method was immunoSEQ multiplex PCR. The sample lists approximately 82,000 clones, approximately 82% occurring once. The chain joins TRBV5-1 to TRBJ1-2; D gene unclear. This sequence originates from a woman aged 60-75 years with acute or convalescent COVID-19. Sequences were obtained from peripheral blood. The CDR3, as DNA: TGCGCCAGCAGCTTGGCAGGATATGGCTACACCTTC. Its translation is CASSLAGYGYTF. Together with reference TRBV5-1 and TRBJ1-2, the CDR3 gives the full variable domain: KAGVTQTPRYLIKTRGQQVTLSCSPISGHRSVSWYQQTPGQGLQFLFEYFSETQRNKGNFPGRFSGRQFSNSRSEMNVSTLELGDSALYLCASSLAGYGYTFGSGTRLTVV.